The following is a T cell receptor beta chain sequence with its context. An end of the junction does not agree with germline; a read error may underlie this. This record comes from a study of beta chain features in type 1 diabetes. All of the isolated RNA was reverse transcribed, so expressed TCRB transcripts were sequenced. Only in-frame clones appear in the TCRdb table, and some are missing; sequencing was by immunoSEQ multiplex PCR. The repertoire holds over 700,000 clones, with under 20% as singletons. Germline V gene data show CDR1 as SGHTA and CDR2 as FQGNSA. The CDR3 runs 16 residues. The specimen sequenced was naive CD4+ T cells from blood. The TCR comes from a woman aged 18-35 years in good health. This rearrangement joins TRBV7-2 to TRBJ2-2, with 7 bases fitting TRBD1. CDR3 nucleotide sequence: TGCGCCAGCAGCCAACGACAGGGAGTGAACACCGGGGAGCTGTTTTTT. It specifies CASSQRQGVNTGELFF.